This TCR beta chain comes out of a study of cytomegalovirus exposure and HLA in healthy donors. The V end lost 3 bases, the J end lost 1 base, and 7 bases lay between the germline ends. This CDR3 is built from 14 residues. Per the germline V gene, CDR1 is SGHAT and CDR2 is FQNNGV. Profiled with immunoSEQ multiplex PCR; TCRdb holds only in-frame clones, not every one. The sample records under 250,000 clones, over 75% being singletons. This receptor was obtained from a man aged 18 to 29 in good health and CMV-seropositive. The sample comprised PBMCs. V gene TRBV11-2 combines with J gene TRBJ2-4, with D unresolved. CDR3 DNA: TGTGCCAGCAGCTTGCCCAGGGCCAAAAACATTCAGTACTTC. Encoded protein: CASSLPRAKNIQYF.